The clone carrying this T cell receptor (beta chain) occurred a few times. Antigen specificity is unknown. In the same sample, other DNA sequences code for this CDR3. Everyone in the study who had HIV was treated in the United States. Investigators performed immunoSEQ version v3.0 at survey level. Assay used: immunoSEQ multiplex PCR; TCRdb lists only in-frame clones, some missing. Of tens of thousands of clones in the sample, approximately 90% were seen once. CDR1 and CDR2 (germline): LGHNA, YSLEER. V shed 0 bases and J shed 4 bases, with 7 bases lying between them. The CDR3 is 13 amino acids. These data are taken from a study of long-term antiretroviral therapy in people with HIV. Study-wide background: The earliest samples predate the 2015 immediate-ART recommendation by about a decade.

Study-level points and caveats: Relative to transplant donor controls, diversity remained lower despite increasing after ART. For ART adherence, viral resistance and therapy changes, no data were available.

This TCR came from a man aged 35 to 55 with HIV. Specimen: unsorted PBMCs, collected approximately 2.6 years after starting antiretroviral therapy. This chain links TRBV4-3 with TRBJ2-7; TRBD2 is a possible D gene (6 bases). The CDR3 spells CASSQDGGYEQYF. The CDR3 DNA follows: TGCGCCAGCAGCCAAGATGGGGGGTACGAGCAGTACTTC.